A selection of T cell receptor beta chains follows, all from one sample in a study of blood T cell repertoires in COVID-19. TCRdb's table, derived via immunoSEQ multiplex PCR, lists solely in-frame clones and lacks some. The sample yields more than 110,000 clones, approximately 84% seen once. Sequences were obtained from peripheral blood. These receptors were obtained from a human donor in a cohort sampled during active COVID-19. The conserved cysteine and the conserved F or W are not part of the CDR3 here. Fields, in order: V gene, J gene, CDR3 protein.

>TRBV5-6|TRBJ1-2
ASSFGTGHNYGYT
>TRBV28|TRBJ1-1
ASSLIIGGGFEAF
>TRBV3-1/TRBV3-2|TRBJ2-1
ASSPTAGGINEQF
>TRBV6-6|TRBJ1-2
ASSYPGQDYGYT
>TRBV2|TRBJ2-1
ASRLPRGGAPNNEQF
>TRBV7-2|TRBJ2-2
ASSPRFGGELF
>TRBV3-1/TRBV3-2|TRBJ2-1
ASSQLGAYNEQF
>TRBV5-1|TRBJ2-1
ASSFSGSATTPYNEQF
>TRBV23-1|TRBJ2-5
ASSQHSGTVYQETQY
>TRBV12-5|TRBJ2-1
ASGRRQGAAGEQF
>TRBV5-1|TRBJ2-5
ASSLGQGRQETQY
>TRBV2|TRBJ1-5
ASRDRANQPQH
>TRBV30|TRBJ1-3
AWSGGSGNTIY
>TRBV20-1|TRBJ2-1
SARGGGEQF
>TRBV29-1|TRBJ1-1
SVKTREGTEAF
>TRBV7-9|TRBJ1-1
ASSSGQVNTEAF
>TRBV9|TRBJ2-2
ASSVASGGVDGGELF
>TRBV7-3|TRBJ2-1
ASSLWGSETRGEQF
>TRBV25-1|TRBJ2-5
ASSEARRVHETQY
>TRBV12-2|TRBJ2-2
ASRLTGQTNTGELF
>TRBV10-3|TRBJ1-2
AIRGSRGDYGYT
>TRBV27|TRBJ1-1
ASSPRTGTNTEAF
>TRBV4-3|TRBJ2-2
ASSQGGNQRELF
>TRBV7-2|TRBJ1-1
ASSLVAGINTEAF
>TRBV19|TRBJ2-1
ASSIWASGSIEQF
>TRBV4-2|TRBJ1-5
ASSQDAGDDQPQH